Given below is one T cell receptor beta chain in context. What it binds is not known. The source of the sample is a study of T cell responses to AZD1222 COVID-19 vaccine. In the study overall: Analyses pooled second doses at about 4 or about 12 weeks. Overall study findings and caveats: White British people made up most donors, females outnumbered males, and clonal diversity was possibly underestimated. Recipients of AZD1222 seropositive at baseline numbered only five or six. Spike-specific TCR breadth and depth were elevated following two AZD1222 doses.

Sequenced by immunoSEQ multiplex PCR; TCRdb stores in-frame clones only, minus some. Found here are about 100,000 clones, around 89% of them singletons; the top ten hold 1.8%. Trimming took 7 bases from V and 10 from J; bases not matched to a gene: 22. The CDR3 length is 18 residues. The V gene's germline CDR1 is LNHDA and CDR2 SQIVND (reference sequence). The receptor was derived from an adult in good health. The specimen was peripheral blood, collected on day 0 of AZD1222 vaccination. This rearrangement joins TRBV19 to TRBJ2-1; 10 nucleotides align to TRBD2. In DNA, the CDR3 is TGTGCCAGTACCCCGACGGCCGCTAGCGGGAGTCGAGTGGGGGAGCAGTTCTTC. Translation: CASTPTAASGSRVGEQFF.